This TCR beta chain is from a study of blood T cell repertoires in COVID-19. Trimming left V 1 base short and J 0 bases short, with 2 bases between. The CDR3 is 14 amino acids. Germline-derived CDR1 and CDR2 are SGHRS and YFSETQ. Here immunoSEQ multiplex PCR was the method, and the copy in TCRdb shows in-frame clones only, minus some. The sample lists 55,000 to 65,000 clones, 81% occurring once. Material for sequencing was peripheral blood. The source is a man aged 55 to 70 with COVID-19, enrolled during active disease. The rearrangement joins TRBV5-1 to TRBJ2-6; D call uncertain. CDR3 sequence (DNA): TGCGCCAGCAGCTTGTACTCTGGGGCCAACGTCCTGACTTTC. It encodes CASSLYSGANVLTF.